Listed below are T cell receptor beta chains from one sample, sequenced in a study of control samples from healthy donors and cancer patients. Clones were sequenced by immunoSEQ multiplex PCR, and TCRdb holds only the in-frame ones, with some missing. Of 40,000 to 65,000 clones listed, roughly 87% are singletons. The specimen sequenced was PBMCs. The receptors derive from a man aged 55 to 69 with head and neck cancer. Both conserved end residues are part of each CDR3. Each record gives: clone size, J gene, V gene, D gene, CDR3 protein, CDR3 DNA. D genes are given only for firm matches. Clone size is given for some rows only: seen once, a few or many times, or a class if the clone is expanded.

NA TRBJ1-1 TRBV29-1 TRBD1 CSVEEFGTGGPWGTEAFF TGCAGCGTTGAAGAATTCGGGACAGGGGGCCCCTGGGGCACTGAAGCTTTCTTT
NA TRBJ1-3 TRBV11-2 NA CASSFRGYSGNTIYF TGTGCCAGCAGCTTTCGGGGATACTCTGGAAACACCATATATTTT
NA TRBJ2-5 TRBV6-2/TRBV6-3 NA CASSYGGLGETQYF TGTGCCAGCAGTTACGGAGGGTTGGGAGAGACCCAGTACTTC
NA TRBJ1-6 TRBV7-9 NA CASSPGVSYNSPLHF TGTGCCAGCAGCCCCGGGGTTTCCTATAATTCACCCCTCCACTTT
once TRBJ2-7 TRBV5-4 TRBD2 CASSFASGSSYEQYF TGTGCCAGCAGCTTTGCTAGCGGGAGCTCCTACGAGCAGTACTTC
NA TRBJ1-5 TRBV7-2 NA CASSLLGGSNQPQHF TGTGCCAGCAGCTTATTGGGGGGTAGCAATCAGCCCCAGCATTTT
NA TRBJ2-2 TRBV27 NA CASSLLGALNTGELFF TGTGCCAGCAGTTTATTAGGGGCACTAAACACCGGGGAGCTGTTTTTT
NA TRBJ2-7 TRBV5-8 NA CASSLQGGGSYEQYF TGTGCCAGCAGCTTGCAGGGAGGTGGGTCCTACGAGCAGTACTTC
NA TRBJ2-7 TRBV28 TRBD2 CASRGEGYEQYF TGTGCCAGCAGAGGGGAGGGCTACGAGCAGTACTTC
NA TRBJ1-3 TRBV5-1 NA CASSLEGGNTIYF TGCGCCAGCAGCTTGGAGGGCGGAAACACCATATATTTT
NA TRBJ2-7 TRBV10-3 TRBD2 CAISEASGRASYEQYF TGTGCCATCAGTGAGGCTAGCGGGAGGGCCTCCTACGAGCAGTACTTC
once TRBJ2-7 TRBV11-2 TRBD1 CASSLGGTGSEQYF TGTGCCAGCAGCTTAGGGGGGACAGGAAGCGAGCAGTACTTC
NA TRBJ1-5 TRBV12-3/TRBV12-4 TRBD1 CASSIQGNQPQHF TGTGCCAGCAGCATACAGGGGAATCAGCCCCAGCATTTT
NA TRBJ2-3 TRBV5-1 NA CASSYDVRATQYF TGCGCCAGCAGTTATGATGTCCGAGCGACGCAGTATTTT
NA TRBJ2-3 TRBV4-2 TRBD2 CASSQELAGGWDTQYF TGTGCCAGCAGCCAAGAACTAGCGGGGGGGTGGGATACGCAGTATTTT
once TRBJ1-5 TRBV7-6 TRBD1 CASSLATGLNQPQHF TGTGCCAGCAGCTTAGCGACAGGGCTCAATCAGCCCCAGCATTTT
NA TRBJ1-3 TRBV9 NA CASSPRVLNPSGNTIYF TGTGCCAGCAGCCCCCGTGTTCTGAACCCCTCTGGAAACACCATATATTTT
NA TRBJ1-3 TRBV12-3/TRBV12-4 TRBD1 CASRGQGHTIYF TGTGCCAGCAGGGGACAGGGGCACACCATATATTTT
NA TRBJ2-3 TRBV4-1 TRBD2 CASSQVAGARPESQYF TGCGCCAGCAGCCAAGTGGCGGGAGCCCGCCCGGAGTCGCAGTATTTT
few TRBJ2-7 TRBV7-9 NA CASSASYEQYF TGTGCCAGCAGCGCCTCCTACGAGCAGTACTTC
NA TRBJ2-7 TRBV9 TRBD1 CASSPLGTGIYEQYF TGTGCCAGCAGCCCATTAGGGACAGGAATCTACGAGCAGTACTTC
NA TRBJ2-7 TRBV28 TRBD1 CASSFLPMTTGKGEQYF TGTGCCAGCAGTTTCCTCCCTATGACGACAGGGAAGGGCGAGCAGTACTTC
NA TRBJ1-2 TRBV27 NA CASSLSTSYGYTF TGTGCCAGCAGTTTATCAACTAGTTATGGCTACACCTTC